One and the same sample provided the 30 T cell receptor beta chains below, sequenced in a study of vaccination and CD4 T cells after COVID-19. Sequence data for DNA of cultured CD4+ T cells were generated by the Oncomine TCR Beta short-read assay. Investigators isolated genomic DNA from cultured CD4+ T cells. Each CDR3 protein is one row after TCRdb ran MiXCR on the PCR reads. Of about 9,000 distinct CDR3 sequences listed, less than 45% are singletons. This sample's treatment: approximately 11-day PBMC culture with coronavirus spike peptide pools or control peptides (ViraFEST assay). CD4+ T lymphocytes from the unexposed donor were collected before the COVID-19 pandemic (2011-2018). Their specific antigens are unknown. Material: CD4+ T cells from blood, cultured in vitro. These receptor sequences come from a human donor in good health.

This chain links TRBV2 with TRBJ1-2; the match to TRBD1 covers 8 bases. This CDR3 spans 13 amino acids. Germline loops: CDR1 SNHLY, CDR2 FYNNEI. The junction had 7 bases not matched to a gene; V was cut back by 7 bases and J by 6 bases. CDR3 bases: TGTGCCAGCATTCGAGACAGGGGCCATGGCTACACCTTC. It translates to CASIRDRGHGYTF.

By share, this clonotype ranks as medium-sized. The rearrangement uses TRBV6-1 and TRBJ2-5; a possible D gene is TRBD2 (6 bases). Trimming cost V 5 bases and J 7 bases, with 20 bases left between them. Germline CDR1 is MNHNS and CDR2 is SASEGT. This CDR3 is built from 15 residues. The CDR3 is CASSHGTGEARTQYF. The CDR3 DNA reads TGTGCCAGCAGTCACGGGACTGGGGAGGCCCGGACCCAGTACTTC.

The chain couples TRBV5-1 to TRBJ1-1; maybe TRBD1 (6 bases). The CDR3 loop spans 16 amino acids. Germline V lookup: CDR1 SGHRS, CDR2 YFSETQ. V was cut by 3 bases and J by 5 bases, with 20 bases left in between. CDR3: CASSSAPQGHETEAFF. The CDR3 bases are TGCGCCAGCAGCTCCGCCCCTCAGGGGCACGAGACTGAAGCTTTCTTT.

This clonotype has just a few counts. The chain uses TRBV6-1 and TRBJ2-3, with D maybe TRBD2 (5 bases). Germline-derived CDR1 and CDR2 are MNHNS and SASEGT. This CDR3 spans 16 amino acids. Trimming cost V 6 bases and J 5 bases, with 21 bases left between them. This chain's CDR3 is CASRPRPQRREDTQYF. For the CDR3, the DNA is TGTGCCAGCAGGCCCCGGCCCCAAAGACGGGAAGATACGCAGTATTTT.

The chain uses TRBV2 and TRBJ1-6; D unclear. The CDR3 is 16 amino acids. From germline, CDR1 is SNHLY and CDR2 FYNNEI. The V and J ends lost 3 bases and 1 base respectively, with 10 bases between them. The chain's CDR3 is CASSEFWLSYNSPLHF. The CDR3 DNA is TGTGCCAGCAGTGAGTTTTGGCTTTCCTATAATTCACCCCTCCACTTT.

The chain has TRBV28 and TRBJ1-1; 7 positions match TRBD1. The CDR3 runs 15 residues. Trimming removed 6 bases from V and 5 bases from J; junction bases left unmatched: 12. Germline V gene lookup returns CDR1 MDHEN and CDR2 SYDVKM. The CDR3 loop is CASSYQGGRGTEAFF. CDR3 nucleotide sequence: TGTGCCAGCAGCTATCAGGGGGGTAGAGGGACTGAAGCTTTCTTT.

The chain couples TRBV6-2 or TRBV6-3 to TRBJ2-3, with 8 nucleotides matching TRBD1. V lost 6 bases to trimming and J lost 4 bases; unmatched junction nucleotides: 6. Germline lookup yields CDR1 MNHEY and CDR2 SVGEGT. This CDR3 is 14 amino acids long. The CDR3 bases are TGTGCCAGCAGAAGCGACAGGGGCGCAGATACGCAGTATTTT. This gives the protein CASRSDRGADTQYF.

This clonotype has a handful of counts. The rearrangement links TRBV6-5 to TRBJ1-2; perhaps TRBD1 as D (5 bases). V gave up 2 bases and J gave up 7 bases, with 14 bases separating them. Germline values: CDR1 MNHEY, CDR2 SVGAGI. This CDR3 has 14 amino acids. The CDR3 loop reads CASSYGALTGGYTF. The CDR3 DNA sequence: TGTGCCAGCAGTTACGGGGCACTGACTGGTGGCTACACCTTC.

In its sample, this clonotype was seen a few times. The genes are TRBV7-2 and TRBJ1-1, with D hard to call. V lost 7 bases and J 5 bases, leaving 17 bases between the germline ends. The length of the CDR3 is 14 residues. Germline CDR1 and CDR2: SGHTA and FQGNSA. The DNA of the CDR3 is TGTGCCAGCACCCTGCTGGCCTTGGGGACTGAAGCTTTCTTT. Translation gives CASTLLALGTEAFF.

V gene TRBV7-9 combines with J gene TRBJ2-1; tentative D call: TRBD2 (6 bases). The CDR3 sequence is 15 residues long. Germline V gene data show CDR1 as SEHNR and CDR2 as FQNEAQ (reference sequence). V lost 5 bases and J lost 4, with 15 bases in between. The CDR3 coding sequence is TGTGCCAGCAGCGAGCCCGTAAGCGGGTACAATGAGCAGTTCTTC. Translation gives CASSEPVSGYNEQFF.

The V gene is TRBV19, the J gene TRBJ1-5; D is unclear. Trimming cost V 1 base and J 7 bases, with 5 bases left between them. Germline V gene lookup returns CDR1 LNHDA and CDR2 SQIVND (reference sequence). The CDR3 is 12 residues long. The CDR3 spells CASSIVAQPQHF. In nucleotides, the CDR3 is TGTGCCAGTAGTATAGTTGCGCAGCCCCAGCATTTT.

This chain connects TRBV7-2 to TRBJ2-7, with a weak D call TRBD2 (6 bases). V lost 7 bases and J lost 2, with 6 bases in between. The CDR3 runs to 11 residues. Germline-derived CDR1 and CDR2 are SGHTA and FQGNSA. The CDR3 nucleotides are TGTGCCAGCACGGGGGCCTACGAGCAGTACTTC. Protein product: CASTGAYEQYF.

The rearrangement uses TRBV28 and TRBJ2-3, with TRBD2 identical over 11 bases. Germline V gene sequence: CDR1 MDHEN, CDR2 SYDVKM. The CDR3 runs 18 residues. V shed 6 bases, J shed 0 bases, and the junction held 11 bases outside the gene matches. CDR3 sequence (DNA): TGTGCCAGCAGCCTTGTTAGCGGGAGGGCCTCTAGCACAGATACGCAGTATTTT. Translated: CASSLVSGRASSTDTQYF.

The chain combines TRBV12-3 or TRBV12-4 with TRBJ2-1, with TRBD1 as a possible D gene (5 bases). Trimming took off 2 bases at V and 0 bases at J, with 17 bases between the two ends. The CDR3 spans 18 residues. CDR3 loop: CASSLRPGKRSSYNEQFF. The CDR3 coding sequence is TGTGCCAGCAGTTTACGCCCAGGGAAGAGAAGCTCCTACAATGAGCAGTTCTTC.

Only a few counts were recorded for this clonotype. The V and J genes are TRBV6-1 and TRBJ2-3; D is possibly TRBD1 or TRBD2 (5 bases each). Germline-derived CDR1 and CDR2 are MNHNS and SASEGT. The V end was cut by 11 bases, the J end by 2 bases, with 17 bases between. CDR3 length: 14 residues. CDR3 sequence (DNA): TGTGCCGCAAAGAGGGGCGAGGACACAGATACGCAGTATTTT. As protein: CAAKRGEDTDTQYF.

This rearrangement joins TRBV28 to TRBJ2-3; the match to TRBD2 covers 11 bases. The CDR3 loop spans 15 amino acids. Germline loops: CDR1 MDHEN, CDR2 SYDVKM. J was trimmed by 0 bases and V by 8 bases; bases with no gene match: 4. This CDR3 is CASHWTSGSTDTQYF. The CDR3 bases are TGTGCCAGCCATTGGACTAGCGGGAGCACAGATACGCAGTATTTT.

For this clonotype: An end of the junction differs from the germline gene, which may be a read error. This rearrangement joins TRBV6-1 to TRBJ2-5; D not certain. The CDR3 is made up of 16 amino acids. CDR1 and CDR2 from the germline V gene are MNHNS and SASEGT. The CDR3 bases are TGTGCCAGCAGTGATTATCGGCAGACCACCCAAGAGTCCCAGTACTTC. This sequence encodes CASSDYRQTTQESQYF.

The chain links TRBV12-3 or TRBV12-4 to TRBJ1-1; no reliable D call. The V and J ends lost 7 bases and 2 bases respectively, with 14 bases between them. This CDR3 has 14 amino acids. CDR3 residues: CASTHGQPNTEAFF. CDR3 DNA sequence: TGTGCCAGCACCCACGGGCAGCCAAACACTGAAGCTTTCTTT.

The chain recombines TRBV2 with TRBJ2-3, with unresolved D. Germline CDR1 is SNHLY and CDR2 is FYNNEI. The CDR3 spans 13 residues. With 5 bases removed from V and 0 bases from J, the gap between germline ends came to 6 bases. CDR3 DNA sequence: TGTGCCAGCAGTCGCGACAGCACAGATACGCAGTATTTT. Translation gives CASSRDSTDTQYF. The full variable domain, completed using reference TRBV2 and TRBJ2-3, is EPEVTQTPSHQVTQMGQEVILRCVPISNHLYFYWYRQILGQKVEFLVSFYNNEISEKSEIFDDQFSVERPDGSNFTLKIRSTKLEDSAMYFCASSRDSTDTQYFGPGTRLTVL.

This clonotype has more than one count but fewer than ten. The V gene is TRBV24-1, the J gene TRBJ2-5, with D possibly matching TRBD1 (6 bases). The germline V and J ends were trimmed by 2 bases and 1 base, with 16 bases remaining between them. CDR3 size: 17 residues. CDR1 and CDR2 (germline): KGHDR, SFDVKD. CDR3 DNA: TGTGCCACCAGTGATTCCATCCTGCACAGGGCCCAAGAGACCCAGTACTTC. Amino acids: CATSDSILHRAQETQYF.

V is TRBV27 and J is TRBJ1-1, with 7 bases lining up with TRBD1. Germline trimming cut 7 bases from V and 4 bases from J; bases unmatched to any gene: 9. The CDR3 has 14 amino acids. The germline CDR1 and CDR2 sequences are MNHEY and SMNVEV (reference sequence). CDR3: CASTAGGMITEAFF. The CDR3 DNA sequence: TGTGCCAGCACCGCAGGGGGGATGATCACTGAAGCTTTCTTT.

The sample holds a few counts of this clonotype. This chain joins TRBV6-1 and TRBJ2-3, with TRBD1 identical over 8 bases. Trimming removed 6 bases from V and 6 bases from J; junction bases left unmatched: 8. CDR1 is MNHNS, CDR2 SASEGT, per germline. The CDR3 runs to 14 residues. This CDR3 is CASSRDRWVDTQYF. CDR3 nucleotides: TGTGCCAGCAGCCGGGACAGGTGGGTGGATACGCAGTATTTT.

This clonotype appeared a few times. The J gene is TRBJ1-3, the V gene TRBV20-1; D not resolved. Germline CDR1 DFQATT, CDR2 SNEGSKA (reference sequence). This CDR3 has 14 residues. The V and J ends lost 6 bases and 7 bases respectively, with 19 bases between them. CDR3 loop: CSARSSLLGNTIYF. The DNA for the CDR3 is TGCAGTGCCCGATCGAGCCTTCTAGGGAACACCATATATTTT.

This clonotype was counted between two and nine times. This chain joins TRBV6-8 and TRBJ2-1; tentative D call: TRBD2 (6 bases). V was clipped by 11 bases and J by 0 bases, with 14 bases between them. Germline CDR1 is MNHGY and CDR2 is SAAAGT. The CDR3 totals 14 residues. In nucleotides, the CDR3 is TGTGCCGGGGGAGGACGGGACTCCTACAATGAGCAGTTCTTC. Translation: CAGGGRDSYNEQFF.

The CDR3 protein is CASSTVAGGEETQYF. The CDR3 DNA reads TGTGCCAGCAGCACCGTAGCGGGAGGAGAAGAGACCCAGTACTTC. The V call is TRBV3-1, the J call TRBJ2-5, with TRBD2 identical over 10 bases. Germline CDR1 reads LGHDT; CDR2 reads YNNKEL (reference sequence). The CDR3 length is 15 residues. V lost 5 bases, J lost 3 bases, and 6 bases stayed unmatched.

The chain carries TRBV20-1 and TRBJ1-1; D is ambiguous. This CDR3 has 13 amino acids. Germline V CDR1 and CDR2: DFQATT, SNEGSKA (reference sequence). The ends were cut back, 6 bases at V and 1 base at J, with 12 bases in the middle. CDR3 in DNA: TGCAGTGCCGGGGTGGCAAGGAACACTGAAGCTTTCTTT. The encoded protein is CSAGVARNTEAFF.

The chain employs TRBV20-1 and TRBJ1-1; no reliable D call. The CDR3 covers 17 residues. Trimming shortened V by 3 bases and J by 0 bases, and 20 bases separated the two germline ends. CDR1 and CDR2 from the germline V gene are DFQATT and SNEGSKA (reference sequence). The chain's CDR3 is CSASLYGSGSMNTEAFF. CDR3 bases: TGCAGTGCTAGCCTTTATGGAAGTGGTTCCATGAACACTGAAGCTTTCTTT.

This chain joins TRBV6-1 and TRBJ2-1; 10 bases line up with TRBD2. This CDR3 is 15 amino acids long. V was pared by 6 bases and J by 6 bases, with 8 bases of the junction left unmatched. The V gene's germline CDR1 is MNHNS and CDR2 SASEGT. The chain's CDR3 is CASRRAGGEGNEQFF. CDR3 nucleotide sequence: TGTGCCAGCAGAAGAGCGGGAGGGGAGGGCAATGAGCAGTTCTTC.

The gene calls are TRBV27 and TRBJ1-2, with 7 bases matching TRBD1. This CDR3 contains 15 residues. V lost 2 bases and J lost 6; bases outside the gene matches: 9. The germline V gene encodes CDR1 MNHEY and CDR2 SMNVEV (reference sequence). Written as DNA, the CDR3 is TGTGCCAGCAGTTTACTAGGCAGGGGGAAACATGGCTACACCTTC. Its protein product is CASSLLGRGKHGYTF.

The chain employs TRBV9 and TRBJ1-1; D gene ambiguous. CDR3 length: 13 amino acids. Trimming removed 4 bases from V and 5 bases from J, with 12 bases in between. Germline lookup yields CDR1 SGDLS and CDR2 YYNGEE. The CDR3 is CASSPRPGTEAFF. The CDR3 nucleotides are TGTGCCAGCAGCCCCCGACCCGGGACTGAAGCTTTCTTT.